The 21 T cell receptor beta chains below were found in one sample sequenced in a study of T cell responses to AZD1222 COVID-19 vaccine. Using immunoSEQ multiplex PCR, the repertoire was profiled, and TCRdb retains in-frame clones only, with some absent. The table has nearly 80,000 clones, approximately 80% seen once. The material sequenced was peripheral blood, taken on day 0 of AZD1222 vaccination. The receptors originated from an adult in good health.

The J gene is TRBJ1-1, the V gene TRBV29-1; 7 nucleotides agree with TRBD1. V gave up 4 bases and J gave up 2 bases; unmatched junction bases: 13. This CDR3 is 16 amino acids long. CDR1 SQVTM and CDR2 ANQGSEA come from the germline V gene. CDR3 in DNA: TGCAGCGTTGTAGCTACGAACAGGGGTCCTAACACTGAAGCTTTCTTT. It yields the protein CSVVATNRGPNTEAFF.

The chain links TRBV24-1 to TRBJ2-7; 9 positions match TRBD1. The trim removed 9 bases at V and 5 bases at J, leaving 10 bases unmatched. The germline V gene has CDR1 KGHDR and CDR2 SFDVKD. The length of the CDR3 is 14 residues. CDR3 region: CATGATGGEDEQYF. CDR3 bases: TGTGCCACCGGGGCCACAGGGGGCGAGGACGAGCAGTACTTC.

The chain employs TRBV7-9 and TRBJ2-7, with a possible D match to TRBD2 (5 bases). V lost 2 bases and J 2 bases, leaving 10 bases between the germline ends. CDR3 length: 14 residues. Germline assignment: CDR1 SEHNR and CDR2 FQNEAQ (reference sequence). CDR3 region: CASSLNERTYEQYF. The CDR3 DNA is TGTGCCAGCAGCTTAAATGAGCGGACCTACGAGCAGTACTTC.

In this sample, this clone turned up a few times. This sequence joins TRBV24-1 and TRBJ2-3; D might be TRBD2 (5 bases). V was shortened by 2 bases and J by 0 bases, with 14 bases between the two germline ends. The germline V gene has CDR1 KGHDR and CDR2 SFDVKD. The CDR3 length is 17 residues. The CDR3 DNA reads as TGTGCCACCAGTGATTGGCAGTCGCGACTAAGCACAGATACGCAGTATTTT. Its translation: CATSDWQSRLSTDTQYF.

The V and J genes are TRBV5-1 and TRBJ2-2; the match to TRBD2 covers 14 bases. Germline lookup yields CDR1 SGHRS and CDR2 YFSETQ. The CDR3 consists of 19 residues. Trimming took 0 bases from V and 4 from J; bases not matched to a gene: 8. The DNA for the CDR3 is TGCGCCAGCAGCTTGGTGGGACTAGCGGGAGTTAAGACCACCGGGGAGCTGTTTTTT. Its translation: CASSLVGLAGVKTTGELFF.

The chain combines TRBV7-2 with TRBJ2-1; TRBD2 agrees at 10 bases. The germline V gene has CDR1 SGHTA and CDR2 FQGNSA. The CDR3 length is 15 residues. Trimming cost V 3 bases and J 2 bases; bases outside gene matches: 1. CDR3 sequence reads: CASSLTSGPYNEQFF. Here the CDR3 DNA reads TGTGCCAGCAGCTTGACTAGCGGGCCCTACAATGAGCAGTTCTTC.

V and J are TRBV19 and TRBJ1-5; the match to TRBD1 covers 8 bases. The V and J ends lost 1 base and 4 bases, in that order; junction bases with no gene match: 9. The CDR3 has 17 residues. The germline CDR1 and CDR2 sequences are LNHDA and SQIVND (reference sequence). The CDR3 is CASSIGPGTGDNQPQHF. Written as DNA, the CDR3 is TGTGCCAGTAGTATAGGGCCCGGGACAGGAGATAATCAGCCCCAGCATTTT. The full variable domain, in which reference TRBV19 and TRBJ1-5 provide the parts outside the CDR3, is DGGITQSPKYLFRKEGQNVTLSCEQNLNHDAMYWYRQDPGQGLRLIYYSQIVNDFQKGDIAEGYSVSREKKESFPLTVTSAQKNPTAFYLCASSIGPGTGDNQPQHFGDGTRLSIL.

J is TRBJ2-3 and V is TRBV12-3 or TRBV12-4; no definite D call. The CDR3 is made up of 11 amino acids. Deletions cut 6 bases from V and 5 bases from J, with 6 bases between. CDR3 in DNA: TGTGCCAGCAGCTTCAAAGATACGCAGTATTTT. Its protein is CASSFKDTQYF.

This clone was counted a single time. This chain connects TRBV28 to TRBJ1-5; D call uncertain. V lost 6 bases, J lost 9 bases, and 21 bases lay in between. Germline V lookup: CDR1 MDHEN, CDR2 SYDVKM. CDR3 length: 15 amino acids. The CDR3 DNA reads TGTGCCAGCAGATCTTCCGGGCTCTCGAGACGGCCCCAGCATTTT. Translation gives CASRSSGLSRRPQHF. The entire variable domain, with the rest obtained from reference TRBV28 and TRBJ1-5, is as follows: DVKVTQSSRYLVKRTGEKVFLECVQDMDHENMFWYRQDPGLGLRLIYFSYDVKMKEKGDIPEGYSVSREKKERFSLILESASTNQTSMYLCASRSSGLSRRPQHFGDGTRLSIL.

This clone occurred a few times. V gene TRBV6-6 combines with J gene TRBJ2-2; 8 nucleotides match TRBD1. CDR3 size: 15 residues. J gave up 4 bases and V 6 bases, and 7 bases lay outside the gene matches. Germline-derived CDR1 and CDR2 are MNHNY and SVGAGI (reference sequence). The CDR3 sequence is CASRRGQGATGELFF. In DNA, the CDR3 is TGTGCCAGCAGGCGAGGACAGGGAGCCACCGGGGAGCTGTTTTTT.

The chain joins TRBV5-4 to TRBJ1-4; D remains unclear. Looked up from germline, CDR1 is SGHNT and CDR2 is YYREEE (reference sequence). Trimming removed 1 base from V and 0 bases from J, with 4 bases in between. The CDR3 contains 14 residues. The CDR3 loop reads CASSLSATNEKLFF. For the CDR3, the DNA is TGTGCCAGCAGCTTGTCTGCAACTAATGAAAAACTGTTTTTT.

This rearrangement joins TRBV6-5 to TRBJ1-2; D is undetermined. Trimming took off 10 bases at V and 1 base at J, with 13 bases between the two ends. Germline CDR1 and CDR2: MNHEY and SVGAGI. The CDR3 has 13 amino acids. DNA for the CDR3: TGTGCCACCCGGACGGCCCTTAACTATGGCTACACCTTC. Residues: CATRTALNYGYTF.

The chain couples TRBV7-9 to TRBJ2-3; D not resolved. Germline CDR1 SEHNR, CDR2 FQNEAQ (reference sequence). The length of the CDR3 is 17 residues. The V end lost 4 bases, the J end lost 0 bases, and 17 bases lay between the germline ends. The CDR3 nucleotides are TGTGCCAGCAGCTCCTCGGTAGGCTACTCTAGCACAGATACGCAGTATTTT. It encodes CASSSSVGYSSTDTQYF.

The chain uses TRBV2 and TRBJ2-2, with D possibly TRBD2 on 6 matching bases. In germline, CDR1 is SNHLY, CDR2 FYNNEI. V was clipped by 3 bases and J by 0 bases, with 11 bases between them. CDR3 length: 16 residues. CDR3 region: CASSDSAGSNTGELFF. In DNA form, the CDR3 reads TGTGCCAGCAGTGATAGCGCGGGATCGAACACCGGGGAGCTGTTTTTT.

This clone appeared a few times. V and J are TRBV4-1 and TRBJ2-7; 12 nucleotides match TRBD2. V shed 0 bases and J 4 bases; nucleotides not matched to a gene: 4. Germline CDR1 and CDR2: MGHRA and YSYEKL. The length of the CDR3 is 16 residues. CDR3 in DNA: TGCGCCAGCAGCCAAGAACCTAGCGGGGGGGGATACGAGCAGTACTTC. Translating it yields CASSQEPSGGGYEQYF.

This clone was detected a few times. The chain couples TRBV25-1 to TRBJ1-3; maybe TRBD1 (6 bases). V lost 6 bases, J lost 0 bases, and 12 bases lay in between. Germline V gives CDR1 MGHDK, CDR2 SYGVNS. The CDR3 is 15 amino acids. CDR3 sequence (DNA): TGTGCCAGCAGAGACCAGGGGATCTCTGGAAACACCATATATTTT. Translating gives CASRDQGISGNTIYF.

The chain employs TRBV5-5 and TRBJ1-5; perhaps TRBD1 as D (5 bases). Germline CDR1 is SGHKS and CDR2 is YYEKEE (reference sequence). CDR3 length: 15 amino acids. The V and J ends lost 6 bases and 7 bases respectively, with 20 bases between them. The CDR3: CASTPPAGREQPQHF. The CDR3 DNA is TGTGCCAGCACTCCCCCCGCAGGGAGGGAGCAGCCCCAGCATTTT.

The chain combines TRBV7-8 with TRBJ2-5; 10 nucleotides agree with TRBD1. Germline V gives CDR1 SGHVS, CDR2 FQNEAQ. This CDR3 is 16 amino acids long. Losses at the gene ends were 0 bases for V and 5 bases for J; bases not matched to a gene: 6. The CDR3 DNA sequence: TGTGCCAGCAGCTTAGCGTCGACAGGGGGCAGGGAGACCCAGTACTTC. This translates into CASSLASTGGRETQYF.

V is TRBV11-2 and J is TRBJ1-4; maybe TRBD1 (5 bases). The CDR3 is 13 residues long. Trimming took off 8 bases at V and 4 bases at J, with 11 bases between the two ends. Germline assignment: CDR1 SGHAT and CDR2 FQNNGV. The CDR3 here is CASSGGFNEKLFF. Written as DNA, the CDR3 is TGTGCCAGCTCCGGGGGGTTTAATGAAAAACTGTTTTTT.

This chain connects TRBV6-5 to TRBJ1-1; 9 bases align to TRBD1. The CDR3 is 13 residues long. The trim removed 5 bases at V and 4 bases at J, leaving 2 bases unmatched. Germline CDR1 MNHEY, CDR2 SVGAGI. CDR3 amino acids: CASSTGGFTEAFF. The CDR3 nucleotides read TGTGCCAGCAGTACAGGGGGCTTCACTGAAGCTTTCTTT.

This chain joins TRBV4-2 and TRBJ2-1; TRBD2 matches at 9 bases. Germline V gene lookup returns CDR1 LGHNA and CDR2 YNFKEQ. This CDR3 has 16 amino acids. The junction had 7 bases not matched to a gene; V was cut back by 6 bases and J by 1 base. Here the CDR3 DNA reads TGTGCCAGCAGGAAAGCGGGGGGCCAGTCCTACAATGAGCAGTTCTTC. Its protein is CASRKAGGQSYNEQFF.